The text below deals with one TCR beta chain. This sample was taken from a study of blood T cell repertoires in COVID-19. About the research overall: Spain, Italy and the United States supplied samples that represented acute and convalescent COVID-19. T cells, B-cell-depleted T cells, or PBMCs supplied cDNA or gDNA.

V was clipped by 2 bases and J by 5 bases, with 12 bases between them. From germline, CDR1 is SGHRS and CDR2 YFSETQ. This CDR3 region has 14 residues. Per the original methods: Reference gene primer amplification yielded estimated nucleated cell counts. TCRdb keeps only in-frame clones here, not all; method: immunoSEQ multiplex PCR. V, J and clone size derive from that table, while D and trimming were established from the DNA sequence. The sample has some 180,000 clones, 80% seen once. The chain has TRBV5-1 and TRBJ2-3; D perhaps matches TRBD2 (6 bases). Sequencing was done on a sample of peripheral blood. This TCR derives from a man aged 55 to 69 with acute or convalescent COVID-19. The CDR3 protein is CASSLTGVGDTQYF. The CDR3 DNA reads TGCGCCAGCAGCTTAACGGGGGTAGGAGATACGCAGTATTTT. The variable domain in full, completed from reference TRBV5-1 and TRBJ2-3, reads KAGVTQTPRYLIKTRGQQVTLSCSPISGHRSVSWYQQTPGQGLQFLFEYFSETQRNKGNFPGRFSGRQFSNSRSEMNVSTLELGDSALYLCASSLTGVGDTQYFGPGTRLTVL.